The 29 T cell receptor beta chains listed next were all sequenced from one sample in a study of CD8 T cells in ankylosing spondylitis. Findings and caveats of the study: For ankylosing spondylitis blood, a TCR beta motif of 7 or 8 highly homologous variants appeared characteristic.

For these receptors, no antigen is known. MiXCR, run by TCRdb on the 5' RACE reads, gives a single entry per CDR3 protein. Of almost 400,000 distinct CDR3 sequences in the sample, approximately 20% are singletons; the top ten hold about 16%. Source material: blood, either unsorted or a sorted T cell fraction (not recorded which). The receptor source for this set is a male donor with ankylosing spondylitis.

V and J are TRBV9 and TRBJ1-5, with 7 bases fitting TRBD1. The length of the CDR3 is 15 residues. From germline, CDR1 is SGDLS and CDR2 YYNGEE. The trim removed 2 bases at V and 0 bases at J, leaving 2 bases unmatched. Written as DNA, the CDR3 is TGTGCCAGCAGCGTTGCAGGGGGTAGCAATCAGCCCCAGCATTTT. It is translated as CASSVAGGSNQPQHF. The complete variable domain, with remaining parts taken from reference TRBV9 and TRBJ1-5, reads DSGVTQTPKHLITATGQRVTLRCSPRSGDLSVYWYQQSLDQGLQFLIQYYNGEERAKGNILERFSAQQFPDLHSELNLSSLELGDSALYFCASSVAGGSNQPQHFGDGTRLSIL.

The chain joins TRBV5-1 to TRBJ2-1; D may be TRBD1 or TRBD2 (5 bases each). Trimming left V 3 bases short and J 4 bases short, with 14 bases between. There are 15 residues in the CDR3. In germline, CDR1 is SGHRS, CDR2 YFSETQ. The CDR3 sequence is CASSYSGTPYNEQFF. Written as DNA, the CDR3 is TGCGCCAGCAGCTACTCAGGGACCCCATACAATGAGCAGTTCTTC.

The sample holds a few counts of this clonotype. This chain links TRBV29-1 with TRBJ1-4; TRBD1 agrees at 9 bases. The CDR3 is 15 amino acids. J gave up 5 bases and V 6 bases, and 10 bases lay outside the gene matches. Germline V gives CDR1 SQVTM, CDR2 ANQGSEA. The CDR3 reads CSVGRDRGGNEKLFF. In DNA form, the CDR3 reads TGCAGCGTGGGAAGAGACAGGGGGGGGAATGAAAAACTGTTTTTT.

The sample holds a few counts of this clonotype. This chain connects TRBV3-1 to TRBJ2-1; D unresolved. The germline gives CDR1 LGHDT, CDR2 YNNKEL (reference sequence). V gave up 1 base and J gave up 7 bases, with 11 bases separating them. This CDR3 comprises 14 residues. The CDR3 DNA is TGTGCCAGCAGCCAAGGGGTGGAATTTAATGAGCAGTTCTTC. Its protein product is CASSQGVEFNEQFF.

This clonotype was found a few times. V usage is TRBV7-2 and J usage is TRBJ1-2; D gene unclear. CDR1 and CDR2 (germline): SGHTA, FQGNSA. The CDR3 runs to 15 residues. Trimming took off 1 base at V and 8 bases at J, with 17 bases between the two ends. For the CDR3, the DNA is TGTGCCAGCAGCTTAGTTAGGAGGGCGCAATTCGGCTACACCTTC. This encodes CASSLVRRAQFGYTF.

This clonotype was seen a few times. V is TRBV10-2 and J is TRBJ1-6; 8 nucleotides align to TRBD1. The germline CDR1 and CDR2 sequences are WSHSY and SAAADI. V dropped 4 bases and J dropped 7; count of bases not matched to a gene: 6. This CDR3 is built from 15 residues. CDR3 loop: CASSATGEGNSPLHF. CDR3 nucleotides: TGCGCCAGCAGTGCGACAGGGGAGGGGAATTCACCCCTCCACTTT.

This chain uses TRBV20-1 with TRBJ2-2, with 9 bases lining up with TRBD2. The germline V gene has CDR1 DFQATT and CDR2 SNEGSKA (reference sequence). The CDR3 is 15 residues long. V shed 3 bases and J 2 bases; nucleotides not matched to a gene: 4. CDR3 bases: TGCAGTGCTAGTCGGCGGGAGGGAAACACCGGGGAGCTGTTTTTT. It encodes CSASRREGNTGELFF.

The genes are TRBV19 and TRBJ1-1; TRBD1 is a possible D gene (5 bases). The CDR3 contains 15 residues. Trimming cost V 4 bases and J 1 base, with 13 bases left between them. CDR1 and CDR2 from the germline V gene are LNHDA and SQIVND (reference sequence). DNA for the CDR3: TGTGCCAGTAGTACGACCGGGGGTGGGAACACTGAAGCTTTCTTT. This sequence encodes CASSTTGGGNTEAFF.

This clonotype was seen only a few times. The chain joins TRBV18 to TRBJ2-4; weak D call: TRBD1 (6 bases). This CDR3 spans 14 amino acids. Between the trimmed V and J ends, which lost 8 bases and 1 base, there was a span of 12 bases. The germline gives CDR1 KGHSH, CDR2 LQKENI. The CDR3 reads CASTIDRAKNIQYF. In DNA form, the CDR3 reads TGTGCCAGCACGATCGACAGGGCCAAAAACATTCAGTACTTC.

This chain links TRBV5-5 with TRBJ2-1; the match to TRBD2 covers 11 bases. Unmatched junction bases numbered 6, after V lost 3 bases and J lost 7 bases. Germline CDR1 and CDR2: SGHKS and YYEKEE (reference sequence). This CDR3 region has 15 residues. In DNA form, the CDR3 reads TGTGCCAGCAGCTACCGACTAGCGGGAAATAATGAGCAGTTCTTC. Translation: CASSYRLAGNNEQFF.

In this sample, this clonotype turned up a few times. The rearrangement joins TRBV2 to TRBJ2-5; D is ambiguous. There are 13 residues in the CDR3. Germline V lookup: CDR1 SNHLY, CDR2 FYNNEI. Trimming stripped 1 base from V and 2 bases from J, with 5 bases between. Here the CDR3 reads CASSEGMQETQYF. In DNA form, the CDR3 reads TGTGCCAGCAGTGAAGGGATGCAAGAGACCCAGTACTTC.

This chain connects TRBV27 to TRBJ1-2; 10 nucleotides match TRBD1. J gave up 7 bases and V 3 bases, and 8 bases lay outside the gene matches. Germline V gives CDR1 MNHEY, CDR2 SMNVEV (reference sequence). This CDR3 has 15 residues. The CDR3 bases are TGTGCCAGCAGTTTTTCTGGGACAGGGGTGGTTGGCTACACCTTC. Protein: CASSFSGTGVVGYTF.

The DNA of the CDR3 is TGTGCCAGCTCACCATTCCAGGGGGACTCTGGAAACACCATATATTTT. It yields the protein CASSPFQGDSGNTIYF. The chain combines TRBV18 with TRBJ1-3, with TRBD1 matching over 7 bases. V shed 2 bases, J shed 0 bases, and the junction held 4 bases outside the gene matches. The CDR3 has 16 amino acids. Germline V CDR1 and CDR2: KGHSH, LQKENI.

The chain recombines TRBV18 with TRBJ2-5; TRBD1 matches at 9 bases. The trim removed 3 bases at V and 4 bases at J, leaving 3 bases unmatched. This CDR3 region has 14 residues. Per germline, CDR1 KGHSH and CDR2 LQKENI. This CDR3 is CASSPRDRAETQYF. DNA of the CDR3: TGTGCCAGCTCACCCCGGGACAGGGCAGAGACCCAGTACTTC.

The chain links TRBV5-1 to TRBJ2-1; no clear D. Germline assignment: CDR1 SGHRS and CDR2 YFSETQ. Trimming stripped 1 base from V and 1 base from J, with 9 bases between. This CDR3 region has 15 residues. The CDR3 DNA sequence: TGCGCCAGCAGCTTGAGAGCGCAATCCTACAATGAGCAGTTCTTC. Translating it yields CASSLRAQSYNEQFF.

V and J are TRBV29-1 and TRBJ2-5; D is possibly TRBD2 (6 bases). Trimming took 3 bases from V and 4 from J, leaving 15 bases between them. CDR3 length: 14 amino acids. CDR1 SQVTM and CDR2 ANQGSEA come from the germline V gene. The CDR3 sequence is CSVDGGVPVETQYF. The CDR3, as DNA: TGCAGCGTTGATGGAGGGGTGCCCGTAGAGACCCAGTACTTC.

This clonotype appeared a few times. The rearrangement links TRBV28 to TRBJ2-7; TRBD2 matches at 8 bases. The CDR3 length is 14 residues. The germline CDR1 and CDR2 sequences are MDHEN and SYDVKM. With 5 bases clipped from V and 3 bases from J, the junction kept 6 bases outside the gene matches. CDR3 sequence: CASSREGMGYEQYF. The CDR3 bases are TGTGCCAGCAGTCGGGAGGGTATGGGCTACGAGCAGTACTTC.

The chain is built from TRBV30 and TRBJ1-4, with D possibly TRBD1 on 5 matching bases. Trimming took off 5 bases at V and 4 bases at J, with 17 bases between the two ends. CDR1 and CDR2 from the germline V gene are GTSNPN and SVGIG (reference sequence). The CDR3 runs to 15 residues. CDR3 in DNA: TGTGCCTGGTCCCGGCAGGGTTTAGTTAATGAAAAACTGTTTTTT. This sequence encodes CAWSRQGLVNEKLFF.

This chain uses TRBV7-9 with TRBJ2-5, with D perhaps TRBD1 or TRBD2 (5 bases each). V lost 0 bases to trimming and J lost 4 bases, with 15 bases between them. Germline V gene data show CDR1 as SEHNR and CDR2 as FQNEAQ (reference sequence). This CDR3 spans 16 amino acids. The CDR3 sequence is CASSLALSRGTETQYF. Here the CDR3 DNA reads TGTGCCAGCAGCTTAGCCCTGTCACGAGGGACAGAGACCCAGTACTTC.

This clonotype has more than one count but fewer than ten. The V and J genes are TRBV25-1 and TRBJ2-2; TRBD1 might be the D (5 bases). Germline CDR1 and CDR2: MGHDK and SYGVNS. V lost 8 bases, J lost 8 bases, and 15 bases lay in between. CDR3 length: 13 residues. CDR3 protein: CASLQGPGGELFF. As DNA, the CDR3 is TGTGCCAGCCTTCAGGGCCCAGGGGGGGAGCTGTTTTTT.

V usage is TRBV4-2 and J usage is TRBJ2-3; TRBD1 is a possible D gene (5 bases). CDR3 length equals 15 residues. Germline CDR1 reads LGHNA; CDR2 reads YNFKEQ. With 0 bases removed from V and 6 bases from J, the gap between germline ends came to 13 bases. The chain's CDR3 is CASSQDLRGTDTQYF. The CDR3 DNA reads as TGTGCCAGCAGCCAAGATCTAAGGGGTACGGATACGCAGTATTTT.

This clonotype was found many times. V usage is TRBV12-3 or TRBV12-4 and J usage is TRBJ2-1, with unresolved D. The CDR3 contains 13 residues. V lost 5 bases and J 9 bases, leaving 14 bases between the germline ends. Here the CDR3 DNA reads TGTGCCAGCAGTCTCGAAAGGGTGATTGAGCAGTTCTTC. It codes for CASSLERVIEQFF.

This chain joins TRBV20-1 and TRBJ2-3; 7 nucleotides line up with TRBD1. The CDR3 runs to 15 residues. Trimming at V came to 6 bases and at J to 6 bases, leaving 15 bases not matched to a gene. The germline CDR1 and CDR2 sequences are DFQATT and SNEGSKA (reference sequence). For the CDR3, the DNA is TGCAGTGCCGAACCTCGGGACAGACAATGGGATACGCAGTATTTT. It specifies CSAEPRDRQWDTQYF.

This clonotype was seen more than once but under ten times. This rearrangement joins TRBV29-1 to TRBJ2-7; TRBD2 matches 8 bases. In germline, CDR1 is SQVTM, CDR2 ANQGSEA. The CDR3 totals 17 residues. The V segment lost 6 bases and the J segment 3 bases; nucleotides outside the gene matches: 19. In DNA, the CDR3 is TGCAGCGTAATGACTCCCGTGGTAGAGCGGGAGAACTACGAGCAGTACTTC. Protein sequence: CSVMTPVVERENYEQYF.

The chain is built from TRBV27 and TRBJ1-5; D perhaps matches TRBD1 (5 bases). V gave up 4 bases and J gave up 5 bases, with 15 bases separating them. The CDR3 has 15 residues. Germline CDR1 and CDR2: MNHEY and SMNVEV (reference sequence). The CDR3 DNA reads as TGTGCCAGCAGTTCTAGGGGCTTTGGTTATCAGCCCCAGCATTTT. Protein: CASSSRGFGYQPQHF.

This clonotype was observed a few times. The rearrangement uses TRBV5-1 and TRBJ2-3; the match to TRBD2 covers 11 bases. V lost 3 bases, J lost 2 bases, and 5 bases stayed unmatched. The CDR3 is 16 residues long. In germline, CDR1 is SGHRS, CDR2 YFSETQ. CDR3 in DNA: TGCGCCAGCAGCTCGGGACTAGCGGAAAACACAGATACGCAGTATTTT. Protein: CASSSGLAENTDTQYF.

In this sample, this clonotype turned up a few times. The rearrangement links TRBV20-1 to TRBJ1-2, with 11 bases fitting TRBD1. The trim removed 5 bases at V and 2 bases at J, leaving 1 base unmatched. The CDR3 extends over 13 amino acids. CDR1 is DFQATT and CDR2 is SNEGSKA in the germline V gene (reference sequence). This chain's CDR3 is CSAGQGANYGYTF. DNA for the CDR3: TGCAGTGCTGGACAGGGGGCGAACTATGGCTACACCTTC.

The J gene is TRBJ2-5, the V gene TRBV28; the D is unclear. V gave up 4 bases and J gave up 8 bases, with 8 bases separating them. From germline, CDR1 is MDHEN and CDR2 SYDVKM. The CDR3 length is 11 residues. CDR3 DNA: TGTGCCAGCAGTTCCTCTAGAACCCAGTACTTC. Residues: CASSSSRTQYF.

The gene calls are TRBV29-1 and TRBJ2-1; perhaps TRBD2 as D (6 bases). The CDR3 is 14 residues long. Germline V CDR1 and CDR2: SQVTM, ANQGSEA. V was trimmed by 5 bases and J by 4 bases, leaving 15 bases between them. CDR3 sequence: CSVIMTSSYNEQFF. For the CDR3, the DNA is TGCAGCGTTATCATGACTAGTTCGTACAATGAGCAGTTCTTC.